This is a list of T cell receptor beta chains from one sample in a study of Tregs in tolerant kidney transplant recipients. Profiling relied on immunoSEQ multiplex PCR, and the TCRdb table lists in-frame clones only, not all of them. This sample has about 240,000 clones; about 80% occur once, and the top ten carry about 0.58%. The sequencing sample was made of CD4+ T cells from blood. The receptors derive from a human donor in good health. Each CDR3 is given with its conserved first and last residue. D genes are given only for firm matches. The listing skips clone size in some rows; elsewhere it reads once, few, many or a size class.

>TRBJ2-7|TRBV14|TRBD2|NA
CASSLGLAGSSYEQYF
TGTGCCAGCAGCCTCGGACTAGCGGGTAGCTCCTACGAGCAGTACTTC
>TRBJ2-7|TRBV2|NA|few
CASSQAYEQYF
TGTGCCAGCAGCCAGGCCTACGAGCAGTACTTC
>TRBJ1-4|TRBV4-1|NA|once
CASSQPPGEEKLFF
TGCGCCAGCAGCCAACCCCCAGGGGAGGAAAAACTGTTTTTT
>TRBJ1-1|TRBV10-1|TRBD1|NA
CASSGGTGVANTEAFF
TGCGCCAGCAGTGGGGGGACAGGGGTCGCGAACACTGAAGCTTTCTTT
>TRBJ2-7|TRBV18|TRBD2|NA
CASSPTTSGVDEQYF
TGTGCCAGCTCACCCACGACTAGCGGGGTCGACGAGCAGTACTTC
>TRBJ1-6|TRBV6-1|NA|NA
CASSEWWGGKVNSPLHF
TGTGCCAGCAGTGAATGGTGGGGGGGAAAGGTAAATTCACCCCTCCACTTT
>TRBJ1-1|TRBV2|NA|NA
CASKTDGTEAFF
TGTGCCAGCAAAACGGATGGCACTGAAGCTTTCTTT
>TRBJ1-2|TRBV7-2|NA|NA
CASSLTPSAGQSYGYTF
TGTGCCAGCAGCTTAACCCCGAGCGCCGGACAATCCTATGGCTACACCTTC
>TRBJ1-1|TRBV29-1|NA|NA
CSVAGQGNTEAFF
TGCAGCGTGGCCGGGCAGGGGAACACTGAAGCTTTCTTT
>TRBJ2-1|TRBV7-6|TRBD2|NA
CASSSRLATYNEQFF
TGTGCCAGCAGCTCACGACTAGCCACGTACAATGAGCAGTTCTTC